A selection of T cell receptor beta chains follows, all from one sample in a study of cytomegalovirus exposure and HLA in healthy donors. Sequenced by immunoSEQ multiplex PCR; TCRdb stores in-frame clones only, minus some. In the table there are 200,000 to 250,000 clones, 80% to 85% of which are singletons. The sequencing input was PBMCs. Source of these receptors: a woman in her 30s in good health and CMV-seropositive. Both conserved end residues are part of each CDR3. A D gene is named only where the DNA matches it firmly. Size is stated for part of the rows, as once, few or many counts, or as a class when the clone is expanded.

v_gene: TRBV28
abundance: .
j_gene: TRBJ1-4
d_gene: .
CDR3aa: CASSAVLLVNEKLFF
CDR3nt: TGTGCCAGCAGTGCCGTCCTGTTGGTTAACGAAAAACTGTTTTTT

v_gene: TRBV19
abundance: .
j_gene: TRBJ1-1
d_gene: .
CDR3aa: CASSKGYTEAFF
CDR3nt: TGTGCCAGTAGTAAAGGATACACTGAAGCTTTCTTT

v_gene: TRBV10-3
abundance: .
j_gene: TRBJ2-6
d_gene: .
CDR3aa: CATSSGANVLTF
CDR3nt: TGTGCCACCTCTTCTGGGGCCAACGTCCTGACTTTC

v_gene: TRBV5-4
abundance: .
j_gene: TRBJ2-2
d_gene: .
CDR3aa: CASSLSQVNTGELFF
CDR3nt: TGTGCCAGCAGCTTGAGTCAGGTTAACACCGGGGAGCTGTTTTTT

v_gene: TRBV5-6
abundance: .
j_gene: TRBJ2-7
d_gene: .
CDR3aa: CASSLAFPRADEQYF
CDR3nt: TGTGCCAGCAGCTTGGCCTTTCCCCGGGCGGACGAGCAGTACTTC

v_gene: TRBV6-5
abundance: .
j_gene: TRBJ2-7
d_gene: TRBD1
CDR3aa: CASSYHGQAAYEQYF
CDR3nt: TGTGCCAGCAGTTACCACGGACAGGCAGCCTACGAGCAGTACTTC

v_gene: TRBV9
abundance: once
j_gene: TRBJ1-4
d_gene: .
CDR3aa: CASSPGAATNEKLFF
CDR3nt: TGTGCCAGCAGCCCTGGGGCTGCAACTAATGAAAAACTGTTTTTT

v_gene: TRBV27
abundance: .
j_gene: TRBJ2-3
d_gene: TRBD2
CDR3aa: CASSSIIAGGTDTQYF
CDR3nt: TGTGCCAGCAGTTCCATAATAGCGGGAGGGACAGATACGCAGTATTTT

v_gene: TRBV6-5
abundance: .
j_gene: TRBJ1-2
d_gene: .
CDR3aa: CASRDDRNYGYTF
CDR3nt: TGTGCCAGCAGGGACGACAGAAACTATGGCTACACCTTC

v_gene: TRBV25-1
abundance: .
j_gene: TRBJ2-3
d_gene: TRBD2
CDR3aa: CASSDLTSGSTDTQYF
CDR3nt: TGTGCCAGCAGTGACCTTACTAGCGGGAGCACAGATACGCAGTATTTT

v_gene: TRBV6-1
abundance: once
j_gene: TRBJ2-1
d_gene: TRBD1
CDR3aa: CASRTGISYNEQFF
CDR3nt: TGTGCCAGCAGGACAGGGATCTCCTACAATGAGCAGTTCTTC

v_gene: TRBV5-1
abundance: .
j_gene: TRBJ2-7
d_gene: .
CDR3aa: CASSSDLYEQYF
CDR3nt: TGCGCCAGCAGCTCGGACCTCTACGAGCAGTACTTC

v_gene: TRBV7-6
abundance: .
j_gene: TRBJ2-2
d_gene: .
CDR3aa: CASSPIEAGELFF
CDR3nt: TGTGCCAGCAGCCCGATCGAAGCCGGGGAGCTGTTTTTT

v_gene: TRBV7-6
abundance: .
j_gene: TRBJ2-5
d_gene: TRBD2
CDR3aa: CASSLLGREGRETQYF
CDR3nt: TGTGCCAGCAGCTTATTAGGGCGGGAGGGCCGAGAGACCCAGTACTTC

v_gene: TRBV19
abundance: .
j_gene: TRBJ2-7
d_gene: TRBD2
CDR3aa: CASSMANLAGVPNEQYF
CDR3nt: TGTGCCAGTAGTATGGCGAATCTAGCGGGAGTTCCCAACGAGCAGTACTTC

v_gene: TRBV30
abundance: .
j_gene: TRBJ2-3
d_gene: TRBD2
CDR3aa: CAWNPSGRPDTQYF
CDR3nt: TGTGCCTGGAACCCTAGCGGGAGGCCAGATACGCAGTATTTT

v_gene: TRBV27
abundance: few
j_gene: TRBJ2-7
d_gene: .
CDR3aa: CASSFGGGGQYF
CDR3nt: TGTGCCAGCAGTTTCGGTGGGGGTGGGCAGTACTTC

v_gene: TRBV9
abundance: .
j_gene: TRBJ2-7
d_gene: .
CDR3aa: CASSVARGGDEQYF
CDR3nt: TGTGCCAGCAGCGTTGCCAGGGGAGGCGACGAGCAGTACTTC

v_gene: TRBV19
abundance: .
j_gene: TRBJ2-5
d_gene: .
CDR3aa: CASSLSFSQETQYF
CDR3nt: TGTGCCAGTAGTTTAAGTTTTTCCCAAGAGACCCAGTACTTC

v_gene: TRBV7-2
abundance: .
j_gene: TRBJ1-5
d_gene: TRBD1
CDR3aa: CASSVQQGANQPQHF
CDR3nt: TGTGCCAGCAGCGTCCAACAGGGGGCCAATCAGCCCCAGCATTTT

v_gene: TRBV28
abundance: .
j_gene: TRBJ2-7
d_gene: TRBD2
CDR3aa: CASSSPGTSAPYEQYF
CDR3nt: TGTGCCAGCAGTTCACCCGGGACTAGCGCTCCCTACGAGCAGTACTTC

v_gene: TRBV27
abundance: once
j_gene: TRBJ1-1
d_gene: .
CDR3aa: CASSLGLRREAFF
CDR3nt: TGTGCCAGCAGTTTAGGGCTTCGACGGGAAGCTTTCTTT

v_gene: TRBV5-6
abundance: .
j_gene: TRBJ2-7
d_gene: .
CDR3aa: CASSLIDYEQYF
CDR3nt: TGTGCCAGCAGCTTGATAGACTACGAGCAGTACTTC

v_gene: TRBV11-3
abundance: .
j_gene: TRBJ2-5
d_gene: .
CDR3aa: CASSLPGGPPQETQYF
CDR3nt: TGTGCCAGCAGCTTACCCGGCGGGCCCCCCCAAGAGACCCAGTACTTC

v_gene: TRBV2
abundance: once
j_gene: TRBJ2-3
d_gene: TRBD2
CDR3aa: CASRRRLAEFTDTQYF
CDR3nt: TGTGCCAGCAGGCGGCGACTAGCGGAATTCACAGATACGCAGTATTTT

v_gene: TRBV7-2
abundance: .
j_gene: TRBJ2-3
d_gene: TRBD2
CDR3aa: CASSGLAGAPDTQYF
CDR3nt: TGTGCCAGCAGCGGACTAGCGGGAGCCCCAGATACGCAGTATTTT

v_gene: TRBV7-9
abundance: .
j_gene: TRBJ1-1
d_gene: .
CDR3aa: CASSGGHGWDTEAFF
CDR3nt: TGTGCCAGCAGCGGAGGACACGGGTGGGACACTGAAGCTTTCTTT

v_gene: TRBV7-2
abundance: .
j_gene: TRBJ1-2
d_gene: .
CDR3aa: CASSLEVDKSNGYTF
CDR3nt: TGTGCCAGCAGCTTGGAAGTAGACAAATCCAATGGCTACACCTTC

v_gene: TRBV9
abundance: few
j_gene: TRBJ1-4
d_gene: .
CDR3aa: CASSLRPNEKLFF
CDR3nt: TGTGCCAGCAGCTTGCGTCCTAATGAAAAACTGTTTTTT

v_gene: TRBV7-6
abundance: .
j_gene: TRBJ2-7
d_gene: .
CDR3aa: CASSPDSSYEQYF
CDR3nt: TGTGCCAGCAGCCCCGACAGTTCCTACGAGCAGTACTTC

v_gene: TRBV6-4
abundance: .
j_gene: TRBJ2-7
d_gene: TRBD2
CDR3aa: CASPTRLADSYEQYF
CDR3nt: TGTGCCAGCCCGACCCGGCTAGCGGACTCCTACGAGCAGTACTTC

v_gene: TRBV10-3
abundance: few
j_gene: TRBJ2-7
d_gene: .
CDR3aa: CAISVRSSYEQYF
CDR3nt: TGTGCCATCAGTGTAAGGAGCTCCTACGAGCAGTACTTC

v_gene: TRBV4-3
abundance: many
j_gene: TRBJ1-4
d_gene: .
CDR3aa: CASSHQTTTNEKLFF
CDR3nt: TGCGCCAGCAGCCATCAGACGACAACTAATGAAAAACTGTTTTTT

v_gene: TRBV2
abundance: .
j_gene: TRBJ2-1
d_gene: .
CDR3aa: CASSEASGSYNEQFF
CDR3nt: TGTGCCAGCAGTGAAGCCAGCGGATCCTACAATGAGCAGTTCTTC

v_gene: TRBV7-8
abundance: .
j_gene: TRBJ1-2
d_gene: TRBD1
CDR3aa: CASSLEGQGDGYTF
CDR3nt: TGTGCCAGCAGCTTGGAGGGACAGGGTGATGGCTACACCTTC

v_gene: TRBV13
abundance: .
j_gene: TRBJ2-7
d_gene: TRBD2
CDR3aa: CASSLGSSGLSTGQYF
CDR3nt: TGTGCCAGCAGCTTAGGCTCTAGCGGGCTCTCTACCGGGCAGTACTTC

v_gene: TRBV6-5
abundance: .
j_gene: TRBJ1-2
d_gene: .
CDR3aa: CASSYSSGGGYTF
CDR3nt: TGTGCCAGCAGTTACTCCTCGGGTGGAGGCTACACCTTC

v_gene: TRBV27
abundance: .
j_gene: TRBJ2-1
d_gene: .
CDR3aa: CASSLFIPVEGGGGQFF
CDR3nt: TGTGCCAGCAGTTTATTCATTCCGGTGGAGGGAGGGGGCGGGCAGTTCTTC

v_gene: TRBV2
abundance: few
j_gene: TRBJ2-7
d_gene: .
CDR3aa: CASTRAKDEQYF
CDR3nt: TGTGCCAGCACCAGGGCAAAGGACGAGCAGTACTTC

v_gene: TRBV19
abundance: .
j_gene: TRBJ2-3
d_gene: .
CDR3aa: CASRYGRANTQYF
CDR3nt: TGTGCCAGTAGATACGGCAGGGCAAATACGCAGTATTTT

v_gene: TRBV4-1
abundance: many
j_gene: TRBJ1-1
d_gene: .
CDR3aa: CASSQVVWTEAFF
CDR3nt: TGCGCCAGCAGCCAAGTGGTGTGGACTGAAGCTTTCTTT

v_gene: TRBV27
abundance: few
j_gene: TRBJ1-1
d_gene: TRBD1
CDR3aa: CASRSAGTGPTEAFF
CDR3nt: TGTGCCAGCAGATCTGCCGGGACAGGGCCCACTGAAGCTTTCTTT

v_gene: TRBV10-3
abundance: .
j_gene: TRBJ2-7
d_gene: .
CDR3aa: CAISSESSYEQYF
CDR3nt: TGTGCCATCAGTTCCGAATCCTCCTACGAGCAGTACTTC

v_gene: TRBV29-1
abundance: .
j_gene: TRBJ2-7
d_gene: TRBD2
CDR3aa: CSVGTSGSSTYEQYF
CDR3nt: TGCAGCGTAGGGACTAGCGGGAGTTCAACCTACGAGCAGTACTTC

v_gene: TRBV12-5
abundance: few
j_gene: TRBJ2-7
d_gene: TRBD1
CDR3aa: CASGSGQAPSPYF
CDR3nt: TGTGCTAGTGGTTCAGGACAGGCCCCCAGTCCGTACTTC

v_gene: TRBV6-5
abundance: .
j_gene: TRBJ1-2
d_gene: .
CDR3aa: CASSSRRAGTDGYTF
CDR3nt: TGTGCCAGCAGTTCGAGGCGAGCGGGCACCGATGGCTACACCTTC

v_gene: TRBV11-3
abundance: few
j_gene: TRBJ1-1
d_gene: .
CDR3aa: CASSLGLRTEAFF
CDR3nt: TGTGCCAGCAGCTTAGGGCTCAGGACTGAAGCTTTCTTT

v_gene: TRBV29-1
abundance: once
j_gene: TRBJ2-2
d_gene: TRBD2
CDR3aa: CSVEIAGDTGELFF
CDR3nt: TGCAGCGTTGAAATAGCGGGAGACACCGGGGAGCTGTTTTTT

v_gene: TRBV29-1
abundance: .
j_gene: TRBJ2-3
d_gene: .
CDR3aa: CSVRDGTDTQYF
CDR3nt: TGCAGCGTTCGGGACGGAACAGATACGCAGTATTTT

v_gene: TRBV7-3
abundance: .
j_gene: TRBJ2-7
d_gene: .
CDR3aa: CASSLSLGDEQYF
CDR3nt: TGTGCCAGCAGCTTAAGTTTAGGGGACGAGCAGTACTTC

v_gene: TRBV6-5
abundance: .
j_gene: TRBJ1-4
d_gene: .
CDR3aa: CASSYGFMNNEKLFF
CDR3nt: TGTGCCAGCAGTTACGGGTTTATGAATAATGAAAAACTGTTTTTT

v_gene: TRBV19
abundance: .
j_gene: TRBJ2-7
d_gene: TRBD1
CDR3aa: CASSRAFDRDLEQYF
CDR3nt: TGTGCCAGTAGTAGGGCCTTTGACAGGGACCTTGAGCAGTACTTC

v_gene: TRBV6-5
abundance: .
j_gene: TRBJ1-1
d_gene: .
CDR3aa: CASSQVQGTEAFF
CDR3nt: TGTGCCAGCAGTCAAGTACAGGGAACTGAAGCTTTCTTT

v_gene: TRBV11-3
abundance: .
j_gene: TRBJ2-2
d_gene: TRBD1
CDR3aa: CASSHTGGNTGELFF
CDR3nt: TGTGCCAGCAGCCATACAGGGGGCAACACCGGGGAGCTGTTTTTT

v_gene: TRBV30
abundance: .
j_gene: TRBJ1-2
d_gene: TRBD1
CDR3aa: CAWTRDRGYGYTF
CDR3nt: TGTGCCTGGACCCGGGACAGGGGATATGGCTACACCTTC

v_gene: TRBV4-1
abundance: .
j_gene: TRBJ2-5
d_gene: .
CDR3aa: CASSQAGAETQYF
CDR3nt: TGCGCCAGCAGCCAAGCGGGGGCAGAGACCCAGTACTTC